This TCR beta chain was documented in a study of PD-1 blockade in classical Hodgkin lymphoma. Germline CDR1 and CDR2: MGHRA and YSYEKL. The CDR3 runs 17 residues. V lost 3 bases and J lost 2; bases outside the gene matches: 12. Every patient was affected by relapse after autologous stem cell transplantation, while exposure to brentuximab vedotin was not uniform. Assay: immunoSEQ multiplex PCR; the TCRdb copy retains only in-frame clones and omits some. The data contain tens of thousands of clones, around 86% of them singletons. Turning to this clone: What it recognizes is unknown.

Study-wide points: Lower baseline TCR diversity marked trial partial responders and progressors. The authors excluded patients who started nivolumab under 1 year after ASCT. Newly diagnosed patients reportedly had lower baseline TCR diversity than healthy donors. At C4D1, TCR diversity had climbed significantly for CD4+ cells, though not for CD8+ cells.

The clonotype originates from a human donor with classical Hodgkin lymphoma. The sequenced sample was peripheral blood mononuclear cells (PBMCs), obtained at baseline. This chain uses TRBV4-1 with TRBJ2-5; the match to TRBD2 covers 7 bases. The CDR3 sequence is CASSHLRREGSQETQYF. CDR3 sequence (DNA): TGCGCCAGCAGCCACCTGAGGAGGGAGGGCTCTCAAGAGACCCAGTACTTC.